The 30 T cell receptor beta chains below were found in one sample sequenced in a study of PD-1 blockade in classical Hodgkin lymphoma. Profiling relied on immunoSEQ multiplex PCR, and the TCRdb table lists in-frame clones only, not all of them. The sample includes about 40,000 clones, about 87% of them seen just once. After autologous stem cell transplantation all patients relapsed, and prior brentuximab vedotin exposure differed between cohorts. Sequencing used peripheral blood mononuclear cells (PBMCs), obtained at baseline. Receptor source: a human donor with classical Hodgkin lymphoma.

The chain recombines TRBV5-1 with TRBJ2-1; the match to TRBD1 covers 8 bases. The CDR3 covers 15 residues. J gave up 12 bases and V 0 bases, and 11 bases lay outside the gene matches. Germline loops: CDR1 SGHRS, CDR2 YFSETQ. CDR3 residues: CASSLEGQALGGQFF. The CDR3 DNA reads TGCGCCAGCAGCTTGGAGGGACAGGCGCTCGGCGGGCAGTTCTTC.

The sample holds one count of this clone. V gene TRBV7-9 combines with J gene TRBJ1-2; 9 bases map to TRBD1. The CDR3 runs to 14 residues. The junction had 7 bases not matched to a gene; V was cut back by 5 bases and J by 6 bases. Looked up from germline, CDR1 is SEHNR and CDR2 is FQNEAQ (reference sequence). DNA of the CDR3: TGTGCCAGCAGCCCTAAGGGACAGGGACATGGCTACACCTTC. It yields the protein CASSPKGQGHGYTF.

The chain uses TRBV2 and TRBJ1-6, with 8 bases that match TRBD1. V lost 2 bases and J lost 10; bases outside the gene matches: 10. This CDR3 has 16 residues. Germline V lookup: CDR1 SNHLY, CDR2 FYNNEI. In nucleotides, the CDR3 is TGTGCCAGCAGTGAAAGGCGGCAGGGGGCTCGGTCACCCCTCCACTTT. Protein sequence: CASSERRQGARSPLHF.

The gene calls are TRBV7-2 and TRBJ2-5, with D perhaps matching TRBD2 (6 bases). This CDR3 region has 13 residues. CDR1 is SGHTA, CDR2 FQGNSA, per germline. With 4 bases removed from V and 7 bases from J, the gap between germline ends came to 13 bases. CDR3 region: CASSWDSGGTQYF. CDR3 nucleotides: TGTGCCAGCAGCTGGGACTCCGGAGGGACCCAGTACTTC.

This clone appeared a single time. The chain combines TRBV5-6 with TRBJ2-1; TRBD2 matches 8 bases. Germline V gene sequence: CDR1 SGHDT, CDR2 YYEEEE. CDR3 length: 16 residues. Trimming removed 4 bases from V and 1 base from J; junction bases left unmatched: 7. In DNA form, the CDR3 reads TGTGCCAGCAGCCGCCCGGGACTAGTATCCTACAATGAGCAGTTCTTC. It translates to CASSRPGLVSYNEQFF.

This chain connects TRBV4-3 to TRBJ1-1, with 9 bases matching TRBD1. Germline trimming cut 4 bases from V and 2 bases from J; bases unmatched to any gene: 2. CDR1 is LGHNA and CDR2 is YSLEER in the germline V gene. There are 14 residues in the CDR3. The CDR3 loop is CASSRDRVNTEAFF. The CDR3 DNA follows: TGCGCCAGCAGCCGGGACAGGGTCAACACTGAAGCTTTCTTT.

The chain joins TRBV7-3 to TRBJ2-1; 7 nucleotides match TRBD2. CDR3 length: 15 amino acids. Germline loops: CDR1 SGHTA, CDR2 FQGTGA. V lost 5 bases and J lost 7; bases outside the gene matches: 11. The CDR3 nucleotides read TGTGCCAGCAGCCCTGTAGGGCTAGCGGCAAATGAGCAGTTCTTC. Translated, it gives CASSPVGLAANEQFF.

The V call is TRBV19, the J call TRBJ1-5; perhaps TRBD1 as D (5 bases). Trimming took 7 bases from V and 0 from J, leaving 25 bases between them. Germline loops: CDR1 LNHDA, CDR2 SQIVND (reference sequence). The length of the CDR3 is 19 residues. CDR3 sequence reads: CASNTRGYLDPYSNQPQHF. The DNA of the CDR3 is TGTGCCAGTAATACCCGGGGCTACCTAGACCCTTATAGCAATCAGCCCCAGCATTTT. Full variable domain (rest looked up from reference TRBV19 and TRBJ1-5): DGGITQSPKYLFRKEGQNVTLSCEQNLNHDAMYWYRQDPGQGLRLIYYSQIVNDFQKGDIAEGYSVSREKKESFPLTVTSAQKNPTAFYLCASNTRGYLDPYSNQPQHFGDGTRLSIL.

The V and J genes are TRBV19 and TRBJ1-5; D is undetermined. Per the germline V gene, CDR1 is LNHDA and CDR2 is SQIVND (reference sequence). The V gene lost 1 base and the J gene lost 5 bases, with 6 bases spanning the gap. The CDR3 has 13 residues. CDR3 sequence: CASSIVWDQPQHF. The DNA for the CDR3 is TGTGCCAGTAGTATAGTTTGGGATCAGCCCCAGCATTTT.

This chain uses TRBV9 with TRBJ1-6; D ambiguous. The CDR3 has 15 residues. V was clipped by 0 bases and J by 4 bases, with 8 bases between them. Germline V gene lookup returns CDR1 SGDLS and CDR2 YYNGEE. CDR3 residues: CASSVDMVYNSPLHF. CDR3 nucleotide sequence: TGTGCCAGCAGCGTAGACATGGTGTATAATTCACCCCTCCACTTT.

The chain links TRBV7-3 to TRBJ1-1, with TRBD1 matching 12 bases. Germline loops: CDR1 SGHTA, CDR2 FQGTGA. The V and J ends lost 1 base and 4 bases, in that order; junction bases with no gene match: 7. The CDR3 runs to 17 residues. In DNA, the CDR3 is TGTGCCAGCAGCTTAAGGGGACAGGGGGCGGTGGTCACTGAAGCTTTCTTT. Amino acids: CASSLRGQGAVVTEAFF.

This clone was seen only once. V usage is TRBV2 and J usage is TRBJ2-7, with D maybe TRBD1 (6 bases). The CDR3 has 12 residues. The V end lost 10 bases, the J end lost 2 bases, and 12 bases lay between the germline ends. Germline V gene lookup returns CDR1 SNHLY and CDR2 FYNNEI. The CDR3 nucleotides are TGTGCCACCGGACAGACCCCCTACGAGCAGTACTTC. Protein sequence: CATGQTPYEQYF.

This chain connects TRBV9 to TRBJ2-3; D is unclear. Germline values: CDR1 SGDLS, CDR2 YYNGEE. Trimming stripped 0 bases from V and 4 bases from J, with 9 bases between. This CDR3 spans 14 amino acids. This chain's CDR3 is CASSVAGVADTQYF. The CDR3 nucleotides are TGTGCCAGCAGCGTAGCGGGCGTGGCAGATACGCAGTATTTT.

The rearrangement uses TRBV29-1 and TRBJ1-2; the match to TRBD1 covers 9 bases. V lost 4 bases, J lost 3 bases, and 9 bases stayed unmatched. Germline values: CDR1 SQVTM, CDR2 ANQGSEA. The CDR3 covers 15 residues. The CDR3 here is CSVGGTGTIDYGYTF. The CDR3 region has the DNA TGCAGCGTTGGCGGGACAGGGACGATAGACTATGGCTACACCTTC.

This clone has more than one count but fewer than ten. V usage is TRBV7-9 and J usage is TRBJ1-1; D remains unclear. The germline CDR1 and CDR2 sequences are SEHNR and FQNEAQ (reference sequence). V lost 1 base and J 4 bases, leaving 13 bases between the germline ends. CDR3 length: 15 amino acids. Here the CDR3 reads CASSLGVGLGTEAFF. The CDR3 DNA reads TGTGCCAGCAGCTTAGGGGTAGGCCTCGGCACTGAAGCTTTCTTT. The whole variable domain, filled in from reference TRBV7-9 and TRBJ1-1, reads DTGVSQNPRHKITKRGQNVTFRCDPISEHNRLYWYRQTLGQGPEFLTYFQNEAQLEKSRLLSDRFSAERPKGSFSTLEIQRTEQGDSAMYLCASSLGVGLGTEAFFGQGTRLTVV.

The chain has TRBV5-4 and TRBJ1-2, with 9 bases matching TRBD1. The V and J ends lost 1 base and 1 base, in that order; junction bases with no gene match: 5. This CDR3 contains 16 residues. Looked up from germline, CDR1 is SGHNT and CDR2 is YYREEE (reference sequence). The CDR3 DNA reads TGTGCCAGCAGCTTGCCGGACAGGGGTCGTAACTATGGCTACACCTTC. The encoded protein is CASSLPDRGRNYGYTF.

V usage is TRBV7-9 and J usage is TRBJ2-2, with TRBD1 matching 10 bases. Germline CDR1 reads SEHNR; CDR2 reads FQNEAQ (reference sequence). The J segment lost 7 bases and the V segment lost 5 bases, leaving 7 bases of the junction unmatched. This CDR3 is 15 amino acids long. CDR3 sequence: CASSTRQGANGELFF. In DNA form, the CDR3 reads TGTGCCAGCAGCACCCGACAGGGGGCAAACGGGGAGCTGTTTTTT.

This clone was observed a handful of times. The chain employs TRBV6-4 and TRBJ1-2; 8 nucleotides line up with TRBD1. The CDR3 has 15 amino acids. The germline V gene has CDR1 MRHNA and CDR2 SNTAGT. The J segment lost 4 bases and the V segment lost 2 bases, leaving 6 bases of the junction unmatched. The CDR3 DNA follows: TGTGCCAGCAGTGACACCGGGACAGGCCTCTATGGCTACACCTTC. Translation: CASSDTGTGLYGYTF.

The chain has TRBV4-1 and TRBJ2-7; a weak D match, TRBD2 (5 bases). Germline CDR1 and CDR2: MGHRA and YSYEKL. The CDR3 totals 12 residues. V dropped 2 bases and J dropped 5 bases, with 7 bases sitting between them. CDR3 DNA sequence: TGCGCCAGCAGCCAACCGGAGGACGAGCAGTACTTC. Encoded protein: CASSQPEDEQYF.

The chain recombines TRBV4-2 with TRBJ2-2; perhaps TRBD2 as D (5 bases). Germline values: CDR1 LGHNA, CDR2 YNFKEQ. The V and J ends lost 2 bases and 0 bases respectively, with 7 bases between them. The CDR3 length is 15 residues. The CDR3 DNA is TGTGCCAGCAGCCAAAGCGGAGCGAACACCGGGGAGCTGTTTTTT. Its protein product is CASSQSGANTGELFF.

This clone appeared once. This chain's CDR3 is CASSFGVTRYTDTQYF. In DNA form, the CDR3 reads TGTGCCAGCAGCTTCGGGGTGACCCGCTACACAGATACGCAGTATTTT. This rearrangement joins TRBV5-8 to TRBJ2-3; TRBD2 is a possible D gene (5 bases). The CDR3 is 16 amino acids. The germline V gene encodes CDR1 SGHTS and CDR2 YDEGEE. V shed 2 bases and J shed 2 bases, with 15 bases lying between them.

V usage is TRBV6-5 and J usage is TRBJ1-4, with D perhaps TRBD1 (5 bases). There are 13 residues in the CDR3. The germline gives CDR1 MNHEY, CDR2 SVGAGI. Trimming took 4 bases from V and 8 from J, leaving 11 bases between them. DNA of the CDR3: TGTGCCAGCAGTTTACGGGGCTGGGAAAAACTGTTTTTT. It encodes CASSLRGWEKLFF.

The V gene is TRBV28, the J gene TRBJ2-3; 12 nucleotides match TRBD2. With V trimmed by 2 bases and J by 1 base, 7 bases remained unmatched. There are 18 residues in the CDR3. Germline V lookup: CDR1 MDHEN, CDR2 SYDVKM. The CDR3 nucleotides read TGTGCCAGCAGTTTAGGGGTACTAGCGGGAGGTGGCACAGATACGCAGTATTTT. Amino acid sequence: CASSLGVLAGGGTDTQYF.

The gene calls are TRBV10-3 and TRBJ2-2; TRBD1 or TRBD2 may be the D gene (5 bases each). Trimming pared 9 bases from V and 1 base from J, leaving 21 bases between. The germline gives CDR1 ENHRY, CDR2 SYGVKD. This CDR3 comprises 17 residues. CDR3 region: CAISLLGTALNTGELFF. The CDR3 DNA sequence: TGTGCCATTTCCCTCCTCGGGACGGCTCTGAACACCGGGGAGCTGTTTTTT.

The chain uses TRBV19 and TRBJ2-2; 7 bases agree with TRBD2. CDR1 is LNHDA and CDR2 is SQIVND in the germline V gene (reference sequence). Germline trimming cut 4 bases from V and 5 bases from J; bases unmatched to any gene: 7. The CDR3 contains 15 residues. Here the CDR3 DNA reads TGTGCCAGTAGTAAAGGACTAGATGGGACCGGGGAGCTGTTTTTT. Its translation is CASSKGLDGTGELFF.

CDR3 loop: CASSVDDRRQFF. The CDR3 DNA follows: TGTGCCAGCAGCGTCGACGACAGAAGACAGTTCTTC. The chain couples TRBV9 to TRBJ2-1; D is perhaps TRBD1 (5 bases). In germline, CDR1 is SGDLS, CDR2 YYNGEE. The CDR3 has 12 residues. V dropped 2 bases and J dropped 13 bases, with 13 bases sitting between them.

As DNA, the CDR3 is TGTGCCAGCAGTCCCCGGGTGGACCCCAATCAGCCCCAGCATTTT. This sequence encodes CASSPRVDPNQPQHF. The chain links TRBV27 to TRBJ1-5; no reliable D call. The V and J ends lost 5 bases and 3 bases respectively, with 14 bases between them. The CDR3 spans 15 residues. Germline CDR1 MNHEY, CDR2 SMNVEV (reference sequence).

The rearrangement joins TRBV6-1 to TRBJ1-4, with D hard to call. Deletions cut 6 bases from V and 0 bases from J, with 8 bases between. The V gene's germline CDR1 is MNHNS and CDR2 SASEGT. This CDR3 region has 14 residues. In DNA, the CDR3 is TGTGCCAGCAGGAGATCGGCAACTAATGAAAAACTGTTTTTT. This sequence encodes CASRRSATNEKLFF.

J is TRBJ2-7 and V is TRBV7-2; the D is unclear. Trimming stripped 1 base from V and 0 bases from J, with 7 bases between. The germline V gene has CDR1 SGHTA and CDR2 FQGNSA. There are 14 residues in the CDR3. CDR3 loop: CASSLGQISYEQYF. CDR3 DNA sequence: TGTGCCAGCAGCTTAGGGCAGATCTCCTACGAGCAGTACTTC.

The gene calls are TRBV19 and TRBJ1-1; TRBD1 might be the D (6 bases). The CDR3 has 13 residues. CDR1 and CDR2 from the germline V gene are LNHDA and SQIVND (reference sequence). The V and J ends lost 4 bases and 4 bases respectively, with 10 bases between them. CDR3 nucleotides: TGTGCCAGTAGTAACCGAGGGGGCACTGAAGCTTTCTTT. This sequence encodes CASSNRGGTEAFF.